This entry is about one T cell receptor beta chain. The data derive from a study of blood T cell repertoires in COVID-19. Authors' processing steps: Cell counts per sample came from amplifying reference gene primers. Here immunoSEQ multiplex PCR was the method, and the copy in TCRdb shows in-frame clones only, minus some. That table gives V, J and clone size, and the DNA gave D and trimming. The sample consists of roughly 150,000 clones, 83% of them appearing once. The origin of this receptor is a woman of 80 years or more with acute or convalescent COVID-19. Source material: peripheral blood.

The chain's CDR3 is CASSQSDLGNTEAFF. Here the CDR3 DNA reads TGTGCCAGCAGCCAATCAGACTTGGGGAACACTGAAGCTTTCTTT. The rearrangement links TRBV5-6 to TRBJ1-1; D remains unclear. CDR1 and CDR2 from the germline V gene are SGHDT and YYEEEE. Between the trimmed V and J ends, which lost 4 bases and 1 base, there was a span of 14 bases. CDR3 length equals 15 residues.